A selection of T cell receptor beta chains follows, all from one sample in a study of T cell responses to AZD1222 COVID-19 vaccine. Only in-frame clones appear in the TCRdb table, and some are missing; sequencing was by immunoSEQ multiplex PCR. The sample consists of 190,000 or so clones, around 89% of them appearing once. The input for sequencing was peripheral blood, taken 28 days after the second AZD1222 dose. The source is an adult who received the AZD1222 COVID-19 vaccine. The CDR3 runs from the conserved cysteine through the conserved F or W. A D gene is named only where the DNA matches it firmly. Some rows have no size entry. The others give once, few or many, or a class for an expanded clone.

j_call,clone_size,d_call,v_call,cdr3_aa,cdr3_nt
TRBJ2-7,few,NA,TRBV7-3,CASSLEAGNYEQYF,TGTGCCAGCAGCTTGGAGGCAGGGAACTACGAGCAGTACTTC
TRBJ1-2,NA,TRBD1,TRBV29-1,CSVFSRAGGRYGYTF,TGCAGCGTTTTTTCTAGGGCAGGGGGACGCTATGGCTACACCTTC
TRBJ2-7,NA,TRBD1,TRBV3-1/TRBV3-2,CASSHPGGVYEQYF,TGTGCCAGCAGCCATCCAGGGGGCGTCTACGAGCAGTACTTC
TRBJ2-3,NA,TRBD2,TRBV11-3,CASSFLAGGADTQYF,TGTGCCAGCAGCTTTTTAGCGGGAGGCGCAGATACGCAGTATTTT
TRBJ2-3,NA,NA,TRBV29-1,CSGGGFTDTQYF,TGCAGCGGTGGGGGATTCACAGATACGCAGTATTTT
TRBJ2-7,NA,NA,TRBV10-3,CAISESGTSSYEQYF,TGTGCCATCAGTGAGTCTGGGACCTCCTCCTACGAGCAGTACTTC
TRBJ1-5,NA,NA,TRBV28,CASSPTLTTGQPQHF,TGTGCCAGCAGTCCCACCCTGACGACAGGTCAGCCCCAGCATTTT
TRBJ2-1,few,TRBD2,TRBV28,CASSSLGGSSYNEQFF,TGTGCCAGCAGTTCCCTGGGCGGGAGCTCCTACAATGAGCAGTTCTTC
TRBJ2-2,NA,TRBD2,TRBV18,CASSQGLAGASGELFF,TGTGCCAGCTCACAAGGACTAGCGGGAGCCTCCGGGGAGCTGTTTTTT
TRBJ2-3,few,TRBD2,TRBV7-3,CASSPQHAGLAGPSTDTQYF,TGTGCCAGCAGCCCACAACACGCGGGACTAGCGGGCCCTAGCACAGATACGCAGTATTTT
TRBJ1-1,NA,NA,TRBV11-3,CASSLDPDYSLNTEAFF,TGTGCCAGCAGCTTAGATCCTGATTACTCTTTGAACACTGAAGCTTTCTTT
TRBJ1-1,once,NA,TRBV18,CASSPPPDTEAFF,TGTGCCAGCTCACCACCCCCCGACACTGAAGCTTTCTTT
TRBJ1-2,once,TRBD1,TRBV5-6,CASSLNRGDGYTF,TGTGCCAGCAGCTTGAACAGGGGGGATGGCTACACCTTC
TRBJ1-5,NA,TRBD1,TRBV30,CAWSPGQGGQPQHF,TGTGCCTGGAGTCCCGGACAGGGGGGTCAGCCCCAGCATTTT
TRBJ1-2,NA,TRBD1,TRBV11-2,CASSVGQGYGYTF,TGTGCCAGCAGCGTAGGACAGGGCTATGGCTACACCTTC
TRBJ2-3,NA,NA,TRBV18,CASSPPNTHTQYF,TGTGCCAGCTCACCACCGAACACCCATACGCAGTATTTT
TRBJ1-5,NA,NA,TRBV27,CASSYRVGQPQHF,TGTGCCAGCAGTTACAGGGTTGGCCAGCCCCAGCATTTT
TRBJ2-7,once,TRBD2,TRBV5-1,CASSSDQGLAGAEQYF,TGCGCCAGCAGCTCGGACCAGGGACTAGCGGGAGCCGAGCAGTACTTC